This TCR beta chain appears in the sequencing data of a study of T cell responses to AZD1222 COVID-19 vaccine. On the study more broadly: Analyses pooled second doses at about 4 or about 12 weeks.

V lost 3 bases to trimming and J lost 7 bases; unmatched junction nucleotides: 9. Germline-derived CDR1 and CDR2 are SGHTS and YDEGEE. This CDR3 is built from 16 residues. Regarding the study as a whole: No repertoire was sampled before or during the peak T cell response, only after it. It should be noted that donors were predominantly white British and more often female, and clonal diversity was possibly underestimated.

On this clone: Its antigen is as yet unknown.

Sequencing used immunoSEQ multiplex PCR; TCRdb keeps in-frame clones, though not all of them. The repertoire holds about 100,000 clones, with about nine tenths as singletons. The TCR sequence derives from an adult in good health. This material consisted of peripheral blood, taken on day 0 of AZD1222 vaccination. This chain links TRBV5-8 with TRBJ2-2, with 10 positions matching TRBD2. CDR3 DNA: TGTGCCAGCAGCTCTGGGCTAGCGGGAGTGGTCGGGGAGCTGTTTTTT. Its translation is CASSSGLAGVVGELFF.